Listed here are 32 T cell receptor beta chains from one sample, sequenced in a study of identical twins. TCRdb used MiXCR to reprocess the 5' RACE reads, holding one entry per CDR3 protein. The sample holds 500,000 to 700,000 distinct CDR3 sequences; just over 7% are singletons and the top ten take about 1.5%. This sample also belongs to another study, concerning yellow fever vaccine responses in identical twins.

The specimen was PBMCs. These receptors were collected from a woman under 30 in good health.

This clonotype was detected many times. V is TRBV28 and J is TRBJ1-2; D is ambiguous. The CDR3 spans 12 residues. V lost 2 bases and J 8 bases, leaving 9 bases between the germline ends. Germline V lookup: CDR1 MDHEN, CDR2 SYDVKM. CDR3 nucleotide sequence: TGTGCCAGCAGTTTAGTCTCGGGGGGCTACACCTTC. Its translation: CASSLVSGGYTF.

In its sample, this clonotype was seen a few times. The chain uses TRBV20-1 and TRBJ2-2; D is possibly TRBD2 (6 bases). V lost 1 base to trimming and J lost 9 bases, with 21 bases between them. The CDR3 is made up of 16 amino acids. Germline CDR1 and CDR2: DFQATT and SNEGSKA (reference sequence). The CDR3 coding sequence is TGCAGTGCTAGAGCTTGGGGGAGGACTGAAAATCGGGAGCTGTTTTTT. Translated: CSARAWGRTENRELFF.

The chain couples TRBV9 to TRBJ2-1; a weak D match, TRBD1 (5 bases). The length of the CDR3 is 15 residues. Between the trimmed V and J ends, which lost 0 bases and 10 bases, there was a span of 17 bases. Germline loops: CDR1 SGDLS, CDR2 YYNGEE. The CDR3 region is CASSVEQDRTREQFF. The CDR3 coding sequence is TGTGCCAGCAGCGTAGAACAGGATAGAACTCGCGAGCAGTTCTTC.

This clonotype was detected ten times or more. The chain uses TRBV3-1 and TRBJ2-7; no firm D call. V lost 4 bases to trimming and J lost 2 bases, with 15 bases between them. CDR3 size: 15 residues. Germline V lookup: CDR1 LGHDT, CDR2 YNNKEL (reference sequence). CDR3 loop: CASSPNPTVAYEQYF. The CDR3 DNA follows: TGTGCCAGCAGCCCCAACCCAACAGTCGCCTACGAGCAGTACTTC.

This clonotype was detected many times. This chain connects TRBV20-1 to TRBJ1-2; 8 bases map to TRBD1. This CDR3 contains 13 residues. The germline V gene encodes CDR1 DFQATT and CDR2 SNEGSKA (reference sequence). V lost 5 bases, J lost 7 bases, and 9 bases stayed unmatched. CDR3 amino acids: CSAGRTGKGGYTF. Written as DNA, the CDR3 is TGCAGTGCTGGGAGGACAGGGAAGGGTGGCTACACCTTC.

This clonotype has a count of ten or more. V is TRBV29-1 and J is TRBJ2-7; D gene unclear. V lost 0 bases and J lost 2, with 17 bases in between. The CDR3 loop spans 16 amino acids. CDR1 is SQVTM, CDR2 ANQGSEA, per germline. The CDR3 DNA sequence: TGCAGCGTTGAAGATCCCGCGCCACCTTATACCTACGAGCAGTACTTC. Its translation: CSVEDPAPPYTYEQYF.

The gene calls are TRBV7-9 and TRBJ2-6; 7 bases match TRBD1. The trim removed 2 bases at V and 0 bases at J, leaving 4 bases unmatched. In germline, CDR1 is SEHNR, CDR2 FQNEAQ (reference sequence). There are 17 residues in the CDR3. The CDR3, as DNA: TGTGCCAGCAGCTTAACAGGGGTCCACTCTGGGGCCAACGTCCTGACTTTC. Translating it yields CASSLTGVHSGANVLTF.

Only a few counts were recorded for this clonotype. The chain links TRBV12-3 or TRBV12-4 to TRBJ1-2; possibly TRBD1 for D (5 bases). V was pared by 5 bases and J by 5 bases, with 15 bases between. This CDR3 is 14 amino acids long. CDR3: CASSLGWQGYGYTF. CDR3 bases: TGTGCCAGCAGTCTGGGTTGGCAGGGATATGGCTACACCTTC.

This clonotype was counted a few times. DNA for the CDR3: TGTGCCAGCAGTCCCCGGGACAGGGTTGCTGGAAACACCATATATTTT. It yields the protein CASSPRDRVAGNTIYF. This rearrangement joins TRBV6-1 to TRBJ1-3, with 9 bases that match TRBD1. The V gene end was trimmed by 5 bases and the J gene end by 2 bases; junction bases not matched to a gene: 7. The CDR3 covers 16 residues. The germline gives CDR1 MNHNS, CDR2 SASEGT.

The sample holds a few counts of this clonotype. The chain employs TRBV7-6 and TRBJ1-2; TRBD1 aligns across 7 bases. This CDR3 region has 15 residues. Unmatched junction bases numbered 10, after V lost 5 bases and J lost 4 bases. Germline V gene lookup returns CDR1 SGHVS and CDR2 FNYEAQ. The CDR3 DNA sequence: TGTGCCAGCAGCCCAGGGGGGGGGCTAGGCTATGGCTACACCTTC. Amino acid sequence: CASSPGGGLGYGYTF.

This chain connects TRBV12-5 to TRBJ2-2; 7 positions agree with TRBD1. Trimming took 7 bases from V and 7 from J; bases not matched to a gene: 9. The CDR3 loop spans 14 amino acids. Germline lookup yields CDR1 LGHNT and CDR2 FRNRAP. The CDR3 sequence: CASAKRTGLGELFF. CDR3 bases: TGTGCTAGTGCCAAAAGGACAGGCCTCGGGGAGCTGTTTTTT. Full variable domain (missing parts from reference TRBV12-5 and TRBJ2-2): DARVTQTPRHKVTEMGQEVTMRCQPILGHNTVFWYRQTMMQGLELLAYFRNRAPLDDSGMPKDRFSAEMPDATLATLKIQPSEPRDSAVYFCASAKRTGLGELFFGEGSRLTVL.

Ten or more counts support this clonotype. The J gene is TRBJ1-3, the V gene TRBV6-5; no definite D call. Per germline, CDR1 MNHEY and CDR2 SVGAGI. V lost 2 bases, J lost 7 bases, and 15 bases lay in between. The CDR3 has 15 amino acids. This CDR3 reads CASSYGSSVGNTIYF. The CDR3 nucleotides are TGTGCCAGCAGTTACGGGTCCAGCGTTGGTAACACCATATATTTT.

This clonotype was seen a handful of times. As DNA, the CDR3 is TGTGCCAGCAGCTTAGTTCCCAAACTCGGGGAGCAGTACTTC. Translated, it gives CASSLVPKLGEQYF. V is TRBV7-2 and J is TRBJ2-7; D is unresolved. Germline lookup yields CDR1 SGHTA and CDR2 FQGNSA. The CDR3 is made up of 14 amino acids. V was cut by 1 base and J by 7 bases, with 14 bases left in between.

This clonotype came up a few times. V and J are TRBV10-2 and TRBJ2-4; D perhaps matches TRBD1 (6 bases). The germline gives CDR1 WSHSY, CDR2 SAAADI. Trimming removed 2 bases at V and 0 bases at J, with 17 bases between. The CDR3 has 18 amino acids. The CDR3: CASSEIGTGMIAKNIQYF. The DNA of the CDR3 is TGCGCCAGCAGTGAGATAGGAACAGGGATGATAGCCAAAAACATTCAGTACTTC.

J is TRBJ2-1 and V is TRBV2, with a possible D match to TRBD2 (6 bases). V was shortened by 2 bases and J by 1 base, with 12 bases between the two germline ends. CDR1 SNHLY and CDR2 FYNNEI come from the germline V gene. The CDR3 runs 16 residues. CDR3 residues: CASSEPRDFSYNEQFF. CDR3 nucleotide sequence: TGTGCCAGCAGTGAACCTCGGGACTTTTCCTACAATGAGCAGTTCTTC.

This clonotype occurred a few times. This sequence joins TRBV7-6 and TRBJ2-7, with TRBD2 matching over 7 bases. V was pared by 5 bases and J by 9 bases, with 10 bases of the junction left unmatched. CDR3 length: 13 amino acids. From germline, CDR1 is SGHVS and CDR2 FNYEAQ. The CDR3 sequence: CASSHGLGAGQYF. Written as DNA, the CDR3 is TGTGCCAGCAGCCACGGACTAGGTGCTGGGCAGTACTTC.

The chain recombines TRBV6-5 with TRBJ1-2; TRBD1 matches 8 bases. The CDR3 length is 13 residues. Germline loops: CDR1 MNHEY, CDR2 SVGAGI. Trimming cost V 2 bases and J 7 bases; bases outside gene matches: 3. Here the CDR3 DNA reads TGTGCCAGCAGTTACCCACAGGGGGGTGGCTACACCTTC. As protein: CASSYPQGGGYTF.

There are many counts of this clonotype. This rearrangement joins TRBV25-1 to TRBJ2-3; D is unresolved. V was pared by 4 bases and J by 1 base, with 6 bases between. CDR3 length equals 13 residues. Germline values: CDR1 MGHDK, CDR2 SYGVNS. CDR3 bases: TGTGCCAGCAGTGTCATCGGCACAGATACGCAGTATTTT. Its protein product is CASSVIGTDTQYF. Full variable domain (missing parts from reference TRBV25-1 and TRBJ2-3): EADIYQTPRYLVIGTGKKITLECSQTMGHDKMYWYQQDPGMELHLIHYSYGVNSTEKGDLSSESTVSRIRTEHFPLTLESARPSHTSQYLCASSVIGTDTQYFGPGTRLTVL.

Many counts were recorded for this clonotype. The genes are TRBV7-2 and TRBJ1-6, with a possible D match to TRBD1 (5 bases). The V and J ends lost 2 bases and 8 bases respectively, with 16 bases between them. The V gene's germline CDR1 is SGHTA and CDR2 FQGNSA. The CDR3 covers 16 residues. The CDR3 region is CASSLFGAGPDSPLHF. The CDR3 nucleotides read TGTGCCAGCAGCTTATTTGGGGCAGGTCCAGATTCACCCCTCCACTTT.

This clonotype was observed at least ten times. This chain uses TRBV24-1 with TRBJ2-2; 11 positions agree with TRBD2. V dropped 3 bases and J dropped 1; count of bases not matched to a gene: 6. This CDR3 is built from 18 residues. Looked up from germline, CDR1 is KGHDR and CDR2 is SFDVKD. The CDR3 bases are TGTGCCACCAGTGATCCCACTAGCGGGAGTTGGAACACCGGGGAGCTGTTTTTT. Translating it yields CATSDPTSGSWNTGELFF.

The chain carries TRBV12-3 or TRBV12-4 and TRBJ1-4; tentatively, D is TRBD1 (6 bases). CDR3 length: 15 residues. V lost 4 bases, J lost 7 bases, and 16 bases lay in between. The CDR3 region is CASSSWGLGSEKLFF. The CDR3 region has the DNA TGTGCCAGCAGTTCCTGGGGGCTAGGAAGTGAAAAACTGTTTTTT.

This chain connects TRBV12-3 or TRBV12-4 to TRBJ2-5; 9 nucleotides line up with TRBD1. V lost 5 bases to trimming and J lost 10 bases; unmatched junction nucleotides: 2. The CDR3 spans 11 residues. The CDR3 DNA is TGTGCCAGCAGTCTGACAGGGGGCCAGTACTTC. Its protein is CASSLTGGQYF.

The table lists this clonotype with many counts. The V call is TRBV12-3 or TRBV12-4, the J call TRBJ2-7, with 7 bases lining up with TRBD2. The CDR3 sequence is 15 residues long. V shed 3 bases and J 7 bases; nucleotides not matched to a gene: 12. CDR3 nucleotide sequence: TGTGCCAGCAGTTTGGTGGGAGGGCCAGTCTTGGAGCAGTACTTC. Residues: CASSLVGGPVLEQYF.

A few counts support this clonotype. The chain uses TRBV5-1 and TRBJ2-5; no reliable D call. The length of the CDR3 is 14 residues. Trimming pared 0 bases from V and 5 bases from J, leaving 11 bases between. Germline lookup yields CDR1 SGHRS and CDR2 YFSETQ. The CDR3 protein is CASSLGLQAETQYF. CDR3 sequence (DNA): TGCGCCAGCAGCTTGGGCCTTCAGGCGGAGACCCAGTACTTC.

This clonotype was recorded at least ten times. Here the CDR3 reads CSAPPISVRQETQYF. Here the CDR3 DNA reads TGCAGTGCTCCACCTATTAGCGTGCGCCAAGAGACCCAGTACTTC. This chain links TRBV20-1 with TRBJ2-5; D might be TRBD2 (5 bases). Per germline, CDR1 DFQATT and CDR2 SNEGSKA (reference sequence). V gave up 5 bases and J gave up 1 base, with 17 bases separating them. There are 15 residues in the CDR3.

This sequence joins TRBV15 and TRBJ2-1, with 8 bases fitting TRBD2. The germline V gene has CDR1 LNHNV and CDR2 YYDKDF (reference sequence). This CDR3 contains 14 residues. Losses at the gene ends were 9 bases for V and 5 bases for J; bases not matched to a gene: 9. The CDR3 sequence: CATLSSGGNNEQFF. As DNA, the CDR3 is TGTGCCACTTTATCCAGCGGGGGAAACAATGAGCAGTTCTTC.

At least ten counts were recorded for this clonotype. The chain recombines TRBV10-3 with TRBJ2-1; 9 bases fit TRBD2. The CDR3 sequence is 14 residues long. J lost 2 bases, V lost 10 bases, and 6 bases had no gene match. From germline, CDR1 is ENHRY and CDR2 SYGVKD. CDR3 sequence reads: CATLLAGAYNEQFF. CDR3 coding DNA: TGTGCCACCTTGTTAGCGGGAGCCTACAATGAGCAGTTCTTC.

This CDR3 is CASSLEAGEVADTQYF. CDR3 nucleotide sequence: TGCGCCAGCAGCTTGGAGGCGGGGGAGGTCGCAGATACGCAGTATTTT. The chain has TRBV5-1 and TRBJ2-3; 7 nucleotides agree with TRBD2. J was trimmed by 4 bases and V by 0 bases; bases with no gene match: 8. Germline CDR1 is SGHRS and CDR2 is YFSETQ. The CDR3 runs 16 residues.

The gene calls are TRBV11-2 and TRBJ1-2, with no clear D. CDR3 length equals 15 residues. Trimming cost V 2 bases and J 8 bases, with 18 bases left between them. CDR1 is SGHAT and CDR2 is FQNNGV in the germline V gene. The CDR3 loop is CASSLQIPWPAGYTF. The CDR3 DNA reads as TGTGCCAGCAGCTTACAGATCCCGTGGCCCGCCGGCTACACCTTC.

The chain is built from TRBV5-6 and TRBJ1-1, with a possible D match to TRBD1 (6 bases). The germline V and J ends were trimmed by 0 bases and 11 bases, with 11 bases remaining between them. The CDR3 is made up of 12 amino acids. Germline-derived CDR1 and CDR2 are SGHDT and YYEEEE. The CDR3 DNA sequence: TGTGCCAGCAGCTTGGCGACAGGTCGGGCTTTCTTT. Amino acids: CASSLATGRAFF.

This clonotype has a count of ten or more. The genes are TRBV10-3 and TRBJ2-1; 8 bases fit TRBD2. With 7 bases clipped from V and 8 bases from J, the junction kept 16 bases outside the gene matches. The CDR3 extends over 16 amino acids. CDR1 and CDR2 from the germline V gene are ENHRY and SYGVKD. This chain's CDR3 is CAIKSAGTRLADEQFF. The CDR3 region has the DNA TGTGCCATCAAGTCGGCCGGGACTAGATTAGCGGATGAGCAGTTCTTC.

This clonotype was observed many times. The chain joins TRBV28 to TRBJ2-7, with D perhaps matching TRBD1 (6 bases). Germline V lookup: CDR1 MDHEN, CDR2 SYDVKM. Trimming removed 4 bases at V and 5 bases at J, with 18 bases between. This CDR3 spans 15 amino acids. The CDR3 DNA reads TGTGCCAGCAGTTCCCCTTGGACAGCAGGTAACGAGCAGTACGTC. As protein: CASSSPWTAGNEQYV.